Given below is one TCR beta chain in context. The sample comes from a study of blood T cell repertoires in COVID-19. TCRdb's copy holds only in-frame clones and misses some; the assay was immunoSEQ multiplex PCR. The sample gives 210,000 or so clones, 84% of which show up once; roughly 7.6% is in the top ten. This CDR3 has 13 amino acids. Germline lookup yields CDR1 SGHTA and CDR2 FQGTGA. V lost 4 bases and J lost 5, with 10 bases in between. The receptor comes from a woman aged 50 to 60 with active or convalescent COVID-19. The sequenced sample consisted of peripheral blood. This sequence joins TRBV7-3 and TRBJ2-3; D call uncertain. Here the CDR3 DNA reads TGTGCCAGCAGCTCTCTGGGCCGAGATACGCAGTATTTT. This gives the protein CASSSLGRDTQYF. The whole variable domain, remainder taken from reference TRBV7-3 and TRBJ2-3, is GAGVSQTPSNKVTEKGKYVELRCDPISGHTALYWYRQSLGQGPEFLIYFQGTGAADDSGLPNDRFFAVRPEGSVSTLKIQRTERGDSAVYLCASSSLGRDTQYFGPGTRLTVL.